This is a list of T cell receptor beta chains from one sample in a study of T cell repertoires in cytomegalovirus infection. TCRdb re-derived calls from the reads in MiXCR, one entry per CDR3 protein. The sample has about 490,000 distinct CDR3 sequences, 26% seen once. Sequenced: PBMCs. The receptors come from a human donor in good health (CMV status not recorded). Some clones in this sample may be carry-over from other donors' samples. Each CDR3 is given with its conserved first and last residue. D genes are given only for firm matches. Clone size is stated in some rows and not others, as once, few, many or a class when expanded.

j_gene: TRBJ2-5
d_gene: .
abundance: many
v_gene: TRBV5-5
CDR3aa: CASSLGRISLTEETQYF
CDR3nt: TGTGCCAGCAGCTTGGGGAGAATATCTTTAACGGAGGAGACCCAGTACTTC

j_gene: TRBJ2-5
d_gene: TRBD1
abundance: few
v_gene: TRBV7-9
CDR3aa: CASSSGTGEQETQYF
CDR3nt: TGTGCCAGCAGCTCCGGGACAGGAGAACAAGAGACCCAGTACTTC

j_gene: TRBJ2-3
d_gene: TRBD2
abundance: few
v_gene: TRBV28
CDR3aa: CASSTHLTGGPIDTQYF
CDR3nt: TGTGCCAGCAGTACCCATCTGACGGGAGGGCCGATAGATACGCAGTATTTT

j_gene: TRBJ2-3
d_gene: TRBD2
abundance: .
v_gene: TRBV5-4
CDR3aa: CASSPASGRVLTDTQYF
CDR3nt: TGTGCCAGCAGTCCCGCTAGCGGGAGGGTCCTCACAGATACGCAGTATTTT

j_gene: TRBJ2-2
d_gene: TRBD1
abundance: .
v_gene: TRBV20-1
CDR3aa: CSARDPTGYNGELFF
CDR3nt: TGCAGTGCTAGAGATCCGACAGGGTATAACGGGGAGCTGTTTTTT

j_gene: TRBJ2-3
d_gene: TRBD1
abundance: .
v_gene: TRBV4-2
CDR3aa: CASSQAMGQGYDTQYF
CDR3nt: TGTGCCAGCAGCCAAGCGATGGGACAGGGATACGATACGCAGTATTTT

j_gene: TRBJ2-1
d_gene: .
abundance: .
v_gene: TRBV19
CDR3aa: CASSMTTYNEQFF
CDR3nt: TGTGCCAGTAGTATGACTACTTACAATGAGCAGTTCTTC

j_gene: TRBJ2-2
d_gene: .
abundance: .
v_gene: TRBV4-3
CDR3aa: CASSQDINTGELFF
CDR3nt: TGCGCCAGCAGCCAAGATATCAACACCGGGGAGCTGTTTTTT

j_gene: TRBJ2-1
d_gene: .
abundance: .
v_gene: TRBV25-1
CDR3aa: CASSALEGPRNEQFF
CDR3nt: TGTGCCAGCAGTGCCCTAGAGGGGCCTCGGAATGAGCAGTTCTTC

j_gene: TRBJ2-5
d_gene: .
abundance: .
v_gene: TRBV7-2
CDR3aa: CASSPASIPETQYF
CDR3nt: TGTGCCAGCAGCCCTGCCTCAATCCCAGAGACCCAGTACTTC

j_gene: TRBJ2-7
d_gene: TRBD1
abundance: few
v_gene: TRBV6-2/TRBV6-3
CDR3aa: CASSYPRQGPSAQTYEQYF
CDR3nt: TGTGCCAGCAGTTACCCAAGACAGGGACCAAGCGCCCAAACCTACGAGCAGTACTTC

j_gene: TRBJ2-1
d_gene: .
abundance: many
v_gene: TRBV7-2
CDR3aa: CASSWRRSNEQFF
CDR3nt: TGTGCCAGCAGCTGGCGGAGGTCAAATGAGCAGTTCTTC

j_gene: TRBJ2-7
d_gene: .
abundance: .
v_gene: TRBV5-4
CDR3aa: CASSSTVTGLMGYEQYF
CDR3nt: TGTGCCAGCAGCTCGACTGTGACGGGACTTATGGGTTACGAGCAGTACTTC

j_gene: TRBJ2-4
d_gene: TRBD2
abundance: .
v_gene: TRBV9
CDR3aa: CASSVAPGGDVQYF
CDR3nt: TGTGCCAGCAGCGTAGCTCCCGGGGGGGACGTTCAGTACTTC

j_gene: TRBJ2-7
d_gene: TRBD2
abundance: few
v_gene: TRBV4-2
CDR3aa: CASSQDMTSGAYEQYF
CDR3nt: TGTGCCAGCAGCCAAGATATGACTAGCGGAGCCTACGAGCAGTACTTC

j_gene: TRBJ2-1
d_gene: TRBD1
abundance: .
v_gene: TRBV7-9
CDR3aa: CASSLSGTGVNEQFF
CDR3nt: TGTGCCAGCAGCCTCTCCGGGACAGGGGTTAATGAGCAGTTCTTC

j_gene: TRBJ2-7
d_gene: TRBD1
abundance: .
v_gene: TRBV27
CDR3aa: CASSSWTGENEQYF
CDR3nt: TGTGCCAGCAGTTCCTGGACAGGGGAAAACGAGCAGTACTTC

j_gene: TRBJ2-5
d_gene: .
abundance: .
v_gene: TRBV20-1
CDR3aa: CSASPVITGETQYF
CDR3nt: TGCAGTGCTAGCCCCGTGATTACTGGGGAGACCCAGTACTTC

j_gene: TRBJ2-3
d_gene: TRBD2
abundance: few
v_gene: TRBV7-9
CDR3aa: CASSSGLAFGTDTQYF
CDR3nt: TGTGCCAGCAGCTCCGGACTAGCTTTTGGCACAGATACGCAGTATTTT

j_gene: TRBJ1-1
d_gene: TRBD1
abundance: many
v_gene: TRBV6-2/TRBV6-3
CDR3aa: CASSSPGQVFMNTEAFF
CDR3nt: TGTGCCAGCAGCTCCCCTGGACAGGTCTTCATGAACACTGAAGCTTTCTTT

j_gene: TRBJ1-1
d_gene: .
abundance: few
v_gene: TRBV12-3/TRBV12-4
CDR3aa: CASSLKWSTEAFF
CDR3nt: TGTGCCAGCAGTCTAAAGTGGAGCACTGAAGCTTTCTTT

j_gene: TRBJ1-4
d_gene: TRBD1
abundance: many
v_gene: TRBV7-2
CDR3aa: CASSTRTGWNEKLFF
CDR3nt: TGTGCCAGCAGCACCCGGACAGGGTGGAATGAAAAACTGTTTTTT

j_gene: TRBJ2-7
d_gene: TRBD2
abundance: few
v_gene: TRBV6-2/TRBV6-3
CDR3aa: CASSYGPGLAGVGLEQYF
CDR3nt: TGTGCCAGCAGTTACGGTCCGGGGCTAGCGGGAGTCGGACTCGAGCAGTACTTC

j_gene: TRBJ2-1
d_gene: TRBD2
abundance: few
v_gene: TRBV28
CDR3aa: CASSSGTSGDNEQFF
CDR3nt: TGTGCCAGCAGTTCGGGGACTAGCGGAGACAATGAGCAGTTCTTC

j_gene: TRBJ1-2
d_gene: .
abundance: many
v_gene: TRBV28
CDR3aa: CASSVIGNFGYTF
CDR3nt: TGTGCCAGCAGTGTAATCGGGAATTTTGGCTACACCTTC

j_gene: TRBJ1-1
d_gene: TRBD1
abundance: few
v_gene: TRBV18
CDR3aa: CASSPQGGLNTEAFF
CDR3nt: TGTGCCAGCTCACCCCAGGGGGGGCTGAACACTGAAGCTTTCTTT

j_gene: TRBJ1-5
d_gene: .
abundance: .
v_gene: TRBV27
CDR3aa: CASTRTAIPNQPQHF
CDR3nt: TGTGCCAGCACCCGCACGGCGATCCCCAATCAGCCCCAGCATTTT

j_gene: TRBJ1-5
d_gene: .
abundance: few
v_gene: TRBV15
CDR3aa: CATSTSRDQPQHF
CDR3nt: TGTGCCACCAGCACCTCCAGGGATCAGCCCCAGCATTTT

j_gene: TRBJ1-5
d_gene: .
abundance: .
v_gene: TRBV6-1
CDR3aa: CASSEGGLGQPQHF
CDR3nt: TGTGCCAGCAGTGAAGGAGGGTTAGGCCAGCCCCAGCATTTT

j_gene: TRBJ1-2
d_gene: .
abundance: few
v_gene: TRBV18
CDR3aa: CASSPPLGRATYGYTF
CDR3nt: TGTGCCAGCTCACCACCTCTTGGCAGGGCCACCTATGGCTACACCTTC

j_gene: TRBJ1-3
d_gene: .
abundance: .
v_gene: TRBV5-5
CDR3aa: CASSFGPGAAGNTIYF
CDR3nt: TGTGCCAGCAGCTTTGGCCCGGGGGCGGCTGGAAACACCATATATTTT

j_gene: TRBJ1-5
d_gene: .
abundance: once
v_gene: TRBV24-1
CDR3aa: CATSARNQPQHF
CDR3nt: TGTGCCACCAGTGCCCGCAATCAGCCCCAGCATTTT

j_gene: TRBJ2-5
d_gene: TRBD2
abundance: .
v_gene: TRBV20-1
CDR3aa: CSAMAGGMETQYF
CDR3nt: TGCAGTGCTATGGCGGGAGGGATGGAGACCCAGTACTTC

j_gene: TRBJ1-1
d_gene: .
abundance: .
v_gene: TRBV29-1
CDR3aa: CSVAQNEAFF
CDR3nt: TGCAGCGTTGCACAGAATGAAGCTTTCTTT

j_gene: TRBJ1-2
d_gene: .
abundance: .
v_gene: TRBV18
CDR3aa: CASSPRGEVFYGYTF
CDR3nt: TGTGCCAGCTCACCACGGGGAGAGGTATTCTATGGCTACACCTTC

j_gene: TRBJ2-5
d_gene: TRBD2
abundance: many
v_gene: TRBV12-3/TRBV12-4
CDR3aa: CASSPRLAEIQETQYF
CDR3nt: TGTGCCAGCAGTCCCAGACTAGCGGAGATCCAAGAGACCCAGTACTTC

j_gene: TRBJ2-1
d_gene: .
abundance: few
v_gene: TRBV11-3
CDR3aa: CASSAFGGGGGNEQFF
CDR3nt: TGTGCCAGCAGCGCCTTCGGGGGAGGGGGTGGCAATGAGCAGTTCTTC

j_gene: TRBJ2-2
d_gene: .
abundance: few
v_gene: TRBV7-6
CDR3aa: CASSLRMATGSSGELFF
CDR3nt: TGTGCCAGCAGCTTACGTATGGCTACAGGGTCGTCCGGGGAGCTGTTTTTT

j_gene: TRBJ1-4
d_gene: .
abundance: many
v_gene: TRBV7-2
CDR3aa: CASSLGSGLLREKLFF
CDR3nt: TGTGCCAGCAGCTTAGGATCCGGCCTCCTTCGTGAAAAACTGTTTTTT

j_gene: TRBJ2-3
d_gene: TRBD2
abundance: .
v_gene: TRBV2
CDR3aa: CASRTDREGADTQYF
CDR3nt: TGTGCCAGCAGGACAGACCGGGAGGGCGCAGATACGCAGTATTTT

j_gene: TRBJ2-5
d_gene: TRBD2
abundance: .
v_gene: TRBV11-3
CDR3aa: CASSEGQGSGTQETQYF
CDR3nt: TGTGCCAGCAGCGAGGGGCAGGGTAGCGGGACCCAAGAGACCCAGTACTTC

j_gene: TRBJ2-5
d_gene: .
abundance: .
v_gene: TRBV11-2
CDR3aa: CASSLSHQTQYF
CDR3nt: TGTGCCAGCAGCTTATCACATCAGACCCAGTACTTC

j_gene: TRBJ1-1
d_gene: .
abundance: .
v_gene: TRBV30
CDR3aa: CAWSLQVNTEAFF
CDR3nt: TGTGCCTGGAGTTTACAAGTGAACACTGAAGCTTTCTTT

j_gene: TRBJ1-2
d_gene: .
abundance: .
v_gene: TRBV6-2/TRBV6-3
CDR3aa: CASSYGGRTFSGNGYTF
CDR3nt: TGTGCCAGCAGTTACGGAGGAAGGACCTTCTCGGGGAATGGCTACACCTTC

j_gene: TRBJ2-1
d_gene: .
abundance: .
v_gene: TRBV12-3/TRBV12-4
CDR3aa: CASSFFGRRGYNEQFF
CDR3nt: TGTGCCAGCAGTTTTTTTGGGAGAAGGGGATACAATGAGCAGTTCTTC

j_gene: TRBJ1-5
d_gene: TRBD1
abundance: .
v_gene: TRBV2
CDR3aa: CASSEASNRGNQPQHF
CDR3nt: TGTGCCAGCAGTGAAGCGTCTAACAGGGGAAATCAGCCCCAGCATTTT

j_gene: TRBJ2-7
d_gene: .
abundance: many
v_gene: TRBV20-1
CDR3aa: CSARDLSGYEQYF
CDR3nt: TGCAGTGCTAGAGATCTTAGCGGCTACGAGCAGTACTTC

j_gene: TRBJ2-1
d_gene: .
abundance: many
v_gene: TRBV7-8
CDR3aa: CASSLVGGAGGEQFF
CDR3nt: TGTGCCAGCAGCTTAGTGGGGGGGGCGGGCGGTGAGCAGTTCTTC

j_gene: TRBJ1-5
d_gene: TRBD1
abundance: .
v_gene: TRBV12-3/TRBV12-4
CDR3aa: CASRTGSQPQHF
CDR3nt: TGTGCCAGCAGGACAGGGAGTCAGCCCCAGCATTTT

j_gene: TRBJ1-4
d_gene: TRBD1
abundance: many
v_gene: TRBV7-6
CDR3aa: CASSVTGGGYNEKLFF
CDR3nt: TGTGCCAGCAGCGTGACAGGGGGCGGATATAATGAAAAACTGTTTTTT

j_gene: TRBJ2-1
d_gene: .
abundance: few
v_gene: TRBV5-6
CDR3aa: CASSLALTSGYNEQFF
CDR3nt: TGTGCCAGCAGCTTGGCCCTGACATCGGGATACAATGAGCAGTTCTTC

j_gene: TRBJ2-1
d_gene: .
abundance: few
v_gene: TRBV12-3/TRBV12-4
CDR3aa: CASTYGRATAGEQFF
CDR3nt: TGTGCCAGCACCTACGGGCGAGCAACCGCGGGGGAGCAGTTCTTC

j_gene: TRBJ1-1
d_gene: .
abundance: few
v_gene: TRBV5-4
CDR3aa: CASSPSLGQTNTEAFF
CDR3nt: TGTGCCAGCAGTCCATCCCTCGGACAGACGAACACTGAAGCTTTCTTT

j_gene: TRBJ1-1
d_gene: TRBD1
abundance: .
v_gene: TRBV6-1
CDR3aa: CASSLLSTGGEAFF
CDR3nt: TGTGCCAGCAGTCTCCTATCCACAGGGGGCGAAGCTTTCTTT

j_gene: TRBJ2-6
d_gene: TRBD2
abundance: many
v_gene: TRBV7-2
CDR3aa: CASSYRPTSGSSGANVLTF
CDR3nt: TGTGCCAGCAGCTATAGGCCTACTAGCGGGAGCTCTGGGGCCAACGTCCTGACTTTC

j_gene: TRBJ2-1
d_gene: TRBD2
abundance: few
v_gene: TRBV20-1
CDR3aa: CSGRSASGRDNEQFF
CDR3nt: TGCAGTGGTAGGAGTGCTAGCGGGAGGGATAATGAGCAGTTCTTC

j_gene: TRBJ1-2
d_gene: .
abundance: .
v_gene: TRBV6-5
CDR3aa: CASSRGSGAYGYTF
CDR3nt: TGTGCCAGCAGCCGGGGGTCGGGGGCCTATGGCTACACCTTC

j_gene: TRBJ2-2
d_gene: .
abundance: few
v_gene: TRBV6-1
CDR3aa: CASSMAKGLGPGELFF
CDR3nt: TGTGCCAGCAGTATGGCCAAGGGGCTCGGCCCCGGGGAGCTGTTTTTT